In this sample, the clone carrying this T cell receptor (beta chain) turned up a few times. CDR3 size: 15 residues. V gave up 3 bases and J gave up 2 bases; unmatched junction bases: 4. The data originate from a study of response to subunit inactivated influenza vaccine. One entry per CDR3 protein, called by TCRdb with MiXCR from the RT-PCR reads. The sample records around 520,000 distinct CDR3 sequences, 10% to 15% being singletons. The clonotype was recovered from a man aged 50-60 years who received an inactivated influenza vaccine. Sequencing was performed on PBMCs from blood, taken on the day of vaccination. This chain joins TRBV12-3 or TRBV12-4 and TRBJ2-1; TRBD2 matches 7 bases. The CDR3 region is CASSFQRGTYNEQFF. The DNA for the CDR3 is TGTGCCAGCAGTTTCCAGCGGGGAACCTACAATGAGCAGTTCTTC.